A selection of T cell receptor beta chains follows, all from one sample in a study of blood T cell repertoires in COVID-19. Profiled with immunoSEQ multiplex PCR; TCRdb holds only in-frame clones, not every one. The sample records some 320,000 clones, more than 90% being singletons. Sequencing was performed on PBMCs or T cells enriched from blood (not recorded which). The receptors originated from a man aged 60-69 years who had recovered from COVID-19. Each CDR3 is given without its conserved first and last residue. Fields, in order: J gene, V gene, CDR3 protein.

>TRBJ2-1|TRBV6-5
ASSYTRYNEQF
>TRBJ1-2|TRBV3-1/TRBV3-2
ASGDRDVGGYT
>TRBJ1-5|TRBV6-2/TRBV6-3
ASSYVKGPRGNQPQH
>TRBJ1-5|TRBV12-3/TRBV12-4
ASSLYSNQPQH
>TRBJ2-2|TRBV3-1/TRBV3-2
ASSQRGSPGELF
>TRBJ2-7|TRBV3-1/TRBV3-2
ASSRATRYEQY
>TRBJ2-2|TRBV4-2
ASTPTGVTGELF
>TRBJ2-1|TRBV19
ASSITLPSGSVFVGEQF
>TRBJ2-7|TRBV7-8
ASSSRGTGTGLFEQY
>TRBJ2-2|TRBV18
ASSPGAGPGELF